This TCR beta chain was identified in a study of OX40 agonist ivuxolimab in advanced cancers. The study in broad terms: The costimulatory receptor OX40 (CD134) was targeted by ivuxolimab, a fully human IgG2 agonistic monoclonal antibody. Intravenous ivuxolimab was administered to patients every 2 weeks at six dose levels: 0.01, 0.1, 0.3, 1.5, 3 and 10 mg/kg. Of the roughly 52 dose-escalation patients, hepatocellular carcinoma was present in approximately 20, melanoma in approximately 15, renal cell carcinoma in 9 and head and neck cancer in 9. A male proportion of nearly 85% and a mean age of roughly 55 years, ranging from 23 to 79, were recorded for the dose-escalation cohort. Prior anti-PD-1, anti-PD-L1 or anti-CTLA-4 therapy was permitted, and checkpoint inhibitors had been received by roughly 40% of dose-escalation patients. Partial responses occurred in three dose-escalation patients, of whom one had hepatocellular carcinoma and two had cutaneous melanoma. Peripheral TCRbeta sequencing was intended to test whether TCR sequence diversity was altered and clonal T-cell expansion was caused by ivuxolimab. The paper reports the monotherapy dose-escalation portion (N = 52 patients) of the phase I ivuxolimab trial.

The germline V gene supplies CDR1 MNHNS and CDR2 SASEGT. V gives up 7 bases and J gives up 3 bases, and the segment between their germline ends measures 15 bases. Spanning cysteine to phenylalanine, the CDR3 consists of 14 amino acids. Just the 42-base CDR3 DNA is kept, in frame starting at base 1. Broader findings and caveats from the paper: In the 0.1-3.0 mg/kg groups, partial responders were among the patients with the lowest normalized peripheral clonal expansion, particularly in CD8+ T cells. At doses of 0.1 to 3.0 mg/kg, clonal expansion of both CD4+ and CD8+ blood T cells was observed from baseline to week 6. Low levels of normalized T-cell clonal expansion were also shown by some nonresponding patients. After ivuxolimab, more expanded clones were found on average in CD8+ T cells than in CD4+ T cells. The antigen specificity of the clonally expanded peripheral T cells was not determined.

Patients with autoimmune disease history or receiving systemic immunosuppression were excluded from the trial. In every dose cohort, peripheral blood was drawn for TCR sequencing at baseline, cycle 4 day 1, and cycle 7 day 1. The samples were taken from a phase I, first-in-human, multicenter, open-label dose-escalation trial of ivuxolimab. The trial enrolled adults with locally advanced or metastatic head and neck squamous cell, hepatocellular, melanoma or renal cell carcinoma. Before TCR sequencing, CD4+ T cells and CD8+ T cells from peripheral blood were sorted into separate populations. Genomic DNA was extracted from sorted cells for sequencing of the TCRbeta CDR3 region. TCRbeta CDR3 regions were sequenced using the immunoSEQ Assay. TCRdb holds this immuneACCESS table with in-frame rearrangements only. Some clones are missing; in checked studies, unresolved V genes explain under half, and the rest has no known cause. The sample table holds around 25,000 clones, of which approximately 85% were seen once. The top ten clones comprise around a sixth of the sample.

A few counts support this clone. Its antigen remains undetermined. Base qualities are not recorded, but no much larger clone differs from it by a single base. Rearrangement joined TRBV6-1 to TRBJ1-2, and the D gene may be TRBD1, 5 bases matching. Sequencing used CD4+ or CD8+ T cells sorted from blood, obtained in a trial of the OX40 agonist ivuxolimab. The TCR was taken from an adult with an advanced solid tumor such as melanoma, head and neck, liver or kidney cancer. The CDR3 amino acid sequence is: CASMWRAGYYGYTF. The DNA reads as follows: TGTGCCAGCATGTGGCGGGCAGGGTACTATGGCTACACCTTC.